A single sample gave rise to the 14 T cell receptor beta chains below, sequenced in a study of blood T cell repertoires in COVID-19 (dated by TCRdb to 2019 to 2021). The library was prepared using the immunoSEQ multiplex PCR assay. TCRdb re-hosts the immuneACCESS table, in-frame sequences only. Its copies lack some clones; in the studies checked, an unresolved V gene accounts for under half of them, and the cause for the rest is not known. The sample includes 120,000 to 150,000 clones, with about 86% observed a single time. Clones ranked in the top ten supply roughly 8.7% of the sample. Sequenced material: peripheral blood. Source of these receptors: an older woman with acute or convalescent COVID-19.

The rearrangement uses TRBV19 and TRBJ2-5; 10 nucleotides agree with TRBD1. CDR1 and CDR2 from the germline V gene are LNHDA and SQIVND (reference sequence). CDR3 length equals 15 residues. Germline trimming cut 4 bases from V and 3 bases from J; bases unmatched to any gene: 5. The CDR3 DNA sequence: TGTGCCAGTAGTAATCCGGGACAGGGGAAAGAGACCCAGTACTTC. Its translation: CASSNPGQGKETQYF.

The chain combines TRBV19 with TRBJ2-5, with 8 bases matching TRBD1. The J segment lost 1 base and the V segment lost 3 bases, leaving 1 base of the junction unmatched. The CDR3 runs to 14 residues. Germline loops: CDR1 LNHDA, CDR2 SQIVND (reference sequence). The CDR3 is CASSITGGQETQYF. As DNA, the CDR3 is TGTGCCAGTAGTATCACAGGGGGCCAAGAGACCCAGTACTTC.

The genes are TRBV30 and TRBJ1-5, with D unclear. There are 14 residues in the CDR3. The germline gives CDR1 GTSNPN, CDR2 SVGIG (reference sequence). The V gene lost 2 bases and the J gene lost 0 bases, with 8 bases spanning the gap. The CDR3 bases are TGTGCCTGGAGTACCCAGTATAGCAATCAGCCCCAGCATTTT. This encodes CAWSTQYSNQPQHF.

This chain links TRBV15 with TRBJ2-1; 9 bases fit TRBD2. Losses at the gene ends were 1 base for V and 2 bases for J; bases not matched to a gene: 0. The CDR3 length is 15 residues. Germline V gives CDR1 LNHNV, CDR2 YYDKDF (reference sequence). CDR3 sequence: CATSRVAGAYNEQFF. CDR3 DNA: TGTGCCACCAGCAGAGTAGCGGGGGCCTACAATGAGCAGTTCTTC.

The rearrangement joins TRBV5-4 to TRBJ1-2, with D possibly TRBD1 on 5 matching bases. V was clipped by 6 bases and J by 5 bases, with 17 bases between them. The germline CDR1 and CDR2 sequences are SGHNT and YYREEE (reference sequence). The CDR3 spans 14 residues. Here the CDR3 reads CASNQGQVGYGYTF. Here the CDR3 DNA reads TGTGCCAGCAACCAGGGCCAGGTAGGGTATGGCTACACCTTC.

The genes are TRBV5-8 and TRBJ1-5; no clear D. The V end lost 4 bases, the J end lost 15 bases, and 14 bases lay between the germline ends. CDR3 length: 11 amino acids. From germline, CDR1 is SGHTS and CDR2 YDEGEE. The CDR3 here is CASSGRGPRHF. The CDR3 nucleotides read TGTGCCAGCAGCGGAAGAGGCCCGCGGCATTTT.

The CDR3 protein is CAISENRVNEKLFF. The CDR3 DNA follows: TGTGCCATCAGTGAGAACAGGGTAAATGAAAAACTGTTTTTT. V gene TRBV10-3 combines with J gene TRBJ1-4, with D possibly being TRBD1 (6 bases). CDR1 is ENHRY and CDR2 is SYGVKD in the germline V gene. Between the trimmed V and J ends, which lost 2 bases and 5 bases, there was a span of 9 bases. The CDR3 length is 14 residues.

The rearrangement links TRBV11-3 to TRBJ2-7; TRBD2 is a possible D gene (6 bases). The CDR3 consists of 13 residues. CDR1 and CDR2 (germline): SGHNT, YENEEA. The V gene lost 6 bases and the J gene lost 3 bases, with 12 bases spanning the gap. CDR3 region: CASRVSGGYEQYF. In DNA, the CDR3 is TGTGCCAGCAGGGTCTCCGGGGGCTACGAGCAGTACTTC. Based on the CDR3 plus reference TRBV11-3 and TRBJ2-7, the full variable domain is EAGVVQSPRYKIIEKKQPVAFWCNPISGHNTLYWYLQNLGQGPELLIRYENEEAVDDSQLPKDRFSAERLKGVDSTLKIQPAELGDSAVYLCASRVSGGYEQYFGPGTRLTVT.

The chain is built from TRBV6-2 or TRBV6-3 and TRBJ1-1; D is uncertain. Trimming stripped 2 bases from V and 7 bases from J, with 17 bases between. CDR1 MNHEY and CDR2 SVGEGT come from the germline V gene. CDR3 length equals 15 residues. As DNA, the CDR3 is TGTGCCAGCAGTTACCCCCCGAGAAGCGGGGATGAAGCTTTCTTT. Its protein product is CASSYPPRSGDEAFF.

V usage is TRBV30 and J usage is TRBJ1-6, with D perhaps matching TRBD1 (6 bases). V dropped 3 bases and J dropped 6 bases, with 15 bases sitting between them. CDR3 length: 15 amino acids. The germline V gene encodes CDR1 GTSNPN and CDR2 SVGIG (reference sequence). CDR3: CAWSKQGRGNSPLHF. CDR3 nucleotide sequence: TGTGCCTGGAGCAAACAGGGTAGGGGTAATTCACCCCTCCACTTT.

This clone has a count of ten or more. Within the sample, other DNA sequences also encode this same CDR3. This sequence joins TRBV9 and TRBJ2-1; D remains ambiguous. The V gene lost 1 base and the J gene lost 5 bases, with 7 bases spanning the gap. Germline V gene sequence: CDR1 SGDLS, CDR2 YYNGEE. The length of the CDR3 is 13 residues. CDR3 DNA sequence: TGTGCCAGCAGCGTAAACAGTAACAATGAGCAGTTCTTC. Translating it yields CASSVNSNNEQFF. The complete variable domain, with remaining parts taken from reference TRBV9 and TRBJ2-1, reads DSGVTQTPKHLITATGQRVTLRCSPRSGDLSVYWYQQSLDQGLQFLIQYYNGEERAKGNILERFSAQQFPDLHSELNLSSLELGDSALYFCASSVNSNNEQFFGPGTRLTVL.

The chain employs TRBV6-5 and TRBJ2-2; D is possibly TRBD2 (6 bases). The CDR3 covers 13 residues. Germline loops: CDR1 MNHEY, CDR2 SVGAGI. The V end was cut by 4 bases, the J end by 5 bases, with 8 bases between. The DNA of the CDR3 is TGTGCCAGCAGTTTCGGGGGAACCGGGGAGCTGTTTTTT. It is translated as CASSFGGTGELFF.

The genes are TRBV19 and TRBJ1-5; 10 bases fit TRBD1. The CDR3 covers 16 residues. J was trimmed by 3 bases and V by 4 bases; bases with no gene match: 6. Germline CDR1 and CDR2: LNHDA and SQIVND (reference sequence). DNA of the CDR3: TGTGCCAGTAGTACCTCGACAGGGGGCTACAATCAGCCCCAGCATTTT. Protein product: CASSTSTGGYNQPQHF.

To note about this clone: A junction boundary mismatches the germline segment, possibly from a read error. The CDR3 spells CASSLGGRLAGDPRETQYF. Here the CDR3 DNA reads TGTGCTAGCAGCTTAGGGGGCAGGCTAGCGGGGGACCCCCGAGAGACCCAGTACTTC. The rearrangement uses TRBV7-7 and TRBJ2-5; 10 bases fit TRBD2. This CDR3 is built from 19 residues. Germline V gene data show CDR1 as SSHAT and CDR2 as FNYEAQ (reference sequence).